The next 16 T cell receptor beta chains were all read from a single sample in a study of T cell clonality in common variable immunodeficiency. The method was immunoSEQ multiplex PCR; TCRdb's version includes in-frame clones alone and lacks a portion of them. The profile covers fewer than 75,000 clones, none occurring a single time. Sample: peripheral blood mononuclear cells. These receptors were collected from a person between 18 and 69 years old in good health.

This clone appeared many times. The read comes to an end 3 residues before the CDR3 does, leaving the germline J gene to fill in the end. The chain uses TRBV28 and TRBJ2-1, with a weak D call TRBD1 (6 bases). V lost 6 bases and J 4 bases, leaving 16 bases between the germline ends. Germline V CDR1 and CDR2: MDHEN, SYDVKM. The CDR3 runs 15 residues. The chain's CDR3 is CASSSALDSYNEQFF. Partial CDR3 DNA: TGTGCCAGCAGCTCCGCCCTGGACAGTTACAATGAG.

The table lists this clone with many counts. The read comes to an end 3 residues before the CDR3 does, leaving the germline J gene to fill in the end. The chain couples TRBV5-1 to TRBJ1-4; 9 positions agree with TRBD1. The ends lost 4 bases at V and 5 bases at J; junction bases unmatched: 6. This CDR3 has 15 residues. CDR1 and CDR2 (germline): SGHRS, YFSETQ. CDR3 DNA (partial): TGCGCCAGCAGCCCATCCGGACAGGGGAATGAAAAA. Protein product: CASSPSGQGNEK. Given in full, the CDR3 is CASSPSGQGNEKLFF.

This clone has at least ten counts. The sequence runs out 3 residues before the end of the CDR3; the remainder is reconstructed from the germline J gene. The chain uses TRBV29-1 and TRBJ1-2; D is unclear. The CDR3 covers 12 residues. V shed 4 bases and J shed 4 bases, with 10 bases lying between them. The germline V gene encodes CDR1 SQVTM and CDR2 ANQGSEA. The DNA read from the CDR3 is TGCAGCGTTGCTAGCGGGTCCTATGGC. Encoded protein: CSVASGSYG. The full CDR3 is CSVASGSYGYTF.

This clone was seen only a few times. The read halts 3 residues ahead of the CDR3 end, with the missing end drawn from the germline J gene. The chain is built from TRBV2 and TRBJ2-7; 8 bases line up with TRBD2. Germline lookup yields CDR1 SNHLY and CDR2 FYNNEI. The V segment lost 4 bases and the J segment 2 bases; nucleotides outside the gene matches: 10. There are 16 residues in the CDR3. This chain's CDR3 is CASSGVLAGLAYEQYF. Incomplete CDR3 DNA: TGTGCCAGCAGTGGAGTTCTAGCGGGCCTCGCCTACGAG.

This clone was counted a few times. CDR3 bases read: TGCAGCGGGGGGGGACTAGCGGGAGGCAGGTACGAG. It translates to CSGGGLAGGRYE. The CDR3 in its entirety is CSGGGLAGGRYEQYF. J is TRBJ2-7 and V is TRBV29-1; 15 bases line up with TRBD2. From the germline J gene comes the end of the CDR3, since the read stops 3 residues before it. CDR3 size: 15 residues. V trimming: 7 bases; J trimming: 4 bases; junction bases outside the gene matches: 8. The germline CDR1 and CDR2 sequences are SQVTM and ANQGSEA.

This clone was seen repeatedly, ten times or more. The read terminates 3 residues ahead of where the CDR3 ends, so the germline J gene completes it. The genes are TRBV5-1 and TRBJ2-6, with D possibly TRBD1 on 5 matching bases. Trimming took 4 bases from V and 0 from J, leaving 8 bases between them. Germline CDR1 is SGHRS and CDR2 is YFSETQ. The CDR3 contains 15 residues. The CDR3 bases that were read are TGCGCCAGCAGCAGACAGTTCTCTGGGGCCAACGTC. Amino acids: CASSRQFSGANV. The full CDR3 protein reads CASSRQFSGANVLTF.

This clone occurred many times. The observed sequence ends 3 residues before the CDR3 terminus, with the missing tail filled in from the germline J gene. The V call is TRBV30, the J call TRBJ1-1; no clear D. CDR1 and CDR2 (germline): GTSNPN, SVGIG (reference sequence). Trimming removed 4 bases from V and 0 bases from J, with 9 bases in between. The CDR3 extends over 13 amino acids. Incomplete CDR3 DNA: TGTGCCTGGAAGTTCGGGGTGAACACTGAA. Translation gives CAWKFGVNTE. The full CDR3 is CAWKFGVNTEAFF.

Ten or more counts support this clone. With the read ending 3 residues before the CDR3 end, the germline J gene is used to fill in that end. The chain joins TRBV20-1 to TRBJ2-5; perhaps TRBD1 as D (6 bases). The germline CDR1 and CDR2 sequences are DFQATT and SNEGSKA (reference sequence). Deletions cut 6 bases from V and 3 bases from J, with 20 bases between. The CDR3 has 15 residues. The CDR3 bases that were read are TGCAGTGCCGAGCCGATACAGGGAACCAAAGAGACC. Its protein is CSAEPIQGTKET. The complete CDR3 reads CSAEPIQGTKETQYF.

This clone was counted at least ten times. Read coverage stops 3 residues before the CDR3 terminus; the germline J gene supplies the remainder. The chain links TRBV5-1 to TRBJ2-3, with 12 bases that match TRBD2. V shed 4 bases and J 4 bases; nucleotides not matched to a gene: 10. Germline values: CDR1 SGHRS, CDR2 YFSETQ. This CDR3 is built from 17 residues. The CDR3 sequence is CASSPEGLAGFADTQYF. The DNA read from the CDR3 is TGCGCCAGCAGCCCAGAGGGACTAGCGGGCTTCGCAGATACG.

This clone was seen repeatedly, ten times or more. The read gets to within 3 residues of the CDR3 end, and the germline J gene fills in the rest. V and J are TRBV24-1 and TRBJ2-1; TRBD2 matches 11 bases. V dropped 6 bases and J dropped 6; count of bases not matched to a gene: 9. Germline CDR1 reads KGHDR; CDR2 reads SFDVKD. CDR3 length: 16 residues. CDR3 DNA (partial): TGTGCCACCAGTATGGGGGGTAGCGGGAGGGCCAATGAG. Translated: CATSMGGSGRANE. The CDR3 in its entirety is CATSMGGSGRANEQFF.

About this clone: The read is 3 residues too short to cover the CDR3 end, so that end is filled in from the germline J gene. This rearrangement joins TRBV19 to TRBJ2-7; tentatively, D is TRBD1 (5 bases). CDR3 length: 13 amino acids. V was pared by 6 bases and J by 2 bases, with 11 bases between. The germline gives CDR1 LNHDA, CDR2 SQIVND (reference sequence). The covered CDR3 bases are TGTGCCAGTAGCGCCAGGGCCCCCTACGAG. Its translation is CASSARAPYE. The complete CDR3 sequence is CASSARAPYEQYF.

Ten or more counts support this clone. The read ends 3 residues shy of where the CDR3 ends; the end is completed using the germline J gene. The chain uses TRBV9 and TRBJ2-3; D call uncertain. V dropped 0 bases and J dropped 5 bases, with 4 bases sitting between them. Per the germline V gene, CDR1 is SGDLS and CDR2 is YYNGEE. This CDR3 comprises 12 residues. CDR3 in amino acids: CASSVEGDTQYF. CDR3 bases read: TGTGCCAGCAGCGTAGAGGGAGATACG.

This clone was seen ten or more times. The CDR3 is cut off 3 residues early in the read; its end comes from the germline J gene. This chain joins TRBV13 and TRBJ2-5; D may be TRBD1 (6 bases). The CDR3 runs to 19 residues. CDR1 and CDR2 from the germline V gene are PRHDT and FYEKMQ (reference sequence). The germline V and J ends were trimmed by 1 base and 4 bases, with 25 bases remaining between them. CDR3 DNA (partial): TGTGCCAGCAGCTTAGTGGGTCACAGGGCCCCAGGCCTGCGAGAGACC. Its translation: CASSLVGHRAPGLRET. The complete CDR3 sequence is CASSLVGHRAPGLRETQYF.

Ten or more counts support this clone. From the germline J gene comes the end of the CDR3, since the read stops 3 residues before it. The V call is TRBV7-3, the J call TRBJ2-1, with 8 nucleotides matching TRBD2. Germline assignment: CDR1 SGHTA and CDR2 FQGTGA. The CDR3 is 15 amino acids. The ends lost 1 base at V and 2 bases at J; junction bases unmatched: 1. CDR3 DNA, as far as it was read: TGTGCCAGCAGCTTAAGGCGGGAGGCCTACAATGAG. It encodes CASSLRREAYNE. The CDR3, in full, reads CASSLRREAYNEQFF.

This clone was recorded at least ten times. The read halts 3 residues ahead of the CDR3 end, with the missing end drawn from the germline J gene. The V and J genes are TRBV18 and TRBJ1-1, with 9 bases lining up with TRBD1. This CDR3 comprises 16 residues. Germline CDR1 and CDR2: KGHSH and LQKENI. J was trimmed by 1 base and V by 6 bases; bases with no gene match: 9. CDR3 sequence: CASSRDRASGNTEAFF. The CDR3 bases that were read are TGTGCCAGCTCTCGGGACAGGGCATCGGGGAACACTGAA.

This clone has only a few counts. From the germline J gene comes the end of the CDR3, since the read stops 3 residues before it. This chain links TRBV7-2 with TRBJ2-2; tentative D call: TRBD1 (5 bases). Germline values: CDR1 SGHTA, CDR2 FQGNSA. V lost 8 bases and J lost 6, with 16 bases in between. The CDR3 has 14 amino acids. The CDR3 DNA, read in part, is TGTGCCAGCGACCAATTCAGGGCCGCCGGGGAG. Encoded protein: CASDQFRAAGE. In full, the CDR3 is CASDQFRAAGELFF.